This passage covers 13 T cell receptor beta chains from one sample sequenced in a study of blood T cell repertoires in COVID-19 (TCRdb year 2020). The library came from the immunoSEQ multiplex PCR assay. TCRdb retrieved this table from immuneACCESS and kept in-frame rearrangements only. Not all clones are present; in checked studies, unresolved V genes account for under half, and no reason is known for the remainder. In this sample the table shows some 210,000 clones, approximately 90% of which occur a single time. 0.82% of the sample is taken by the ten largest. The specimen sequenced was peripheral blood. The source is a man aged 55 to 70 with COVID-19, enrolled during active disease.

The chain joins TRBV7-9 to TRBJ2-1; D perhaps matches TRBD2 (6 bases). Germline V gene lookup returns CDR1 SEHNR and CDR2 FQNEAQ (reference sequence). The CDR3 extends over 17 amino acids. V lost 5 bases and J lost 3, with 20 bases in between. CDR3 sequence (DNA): TGTGCCAGCAGCCTACTTGACCGGGACTTCGGCTACAATGAGCAGTTCTTC. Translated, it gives CASSLLDRDFGYNEQFF.

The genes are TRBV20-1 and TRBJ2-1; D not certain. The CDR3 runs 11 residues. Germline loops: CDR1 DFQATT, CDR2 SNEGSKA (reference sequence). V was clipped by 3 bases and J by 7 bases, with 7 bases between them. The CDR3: CSASLENEQFF. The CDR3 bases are TGCAGTGCTAGCCTAGAGAATGAGCAGTTCTTC.

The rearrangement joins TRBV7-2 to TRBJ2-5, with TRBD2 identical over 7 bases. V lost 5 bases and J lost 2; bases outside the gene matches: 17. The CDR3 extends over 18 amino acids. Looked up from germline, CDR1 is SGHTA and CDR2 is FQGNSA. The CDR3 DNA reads TGTGCCAGCAGCCTCCGGGGAGGGCAGGGCCGAGGACAAGAGACCCAGTACTTC. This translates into CASSLRGGQGRGQETQYF.

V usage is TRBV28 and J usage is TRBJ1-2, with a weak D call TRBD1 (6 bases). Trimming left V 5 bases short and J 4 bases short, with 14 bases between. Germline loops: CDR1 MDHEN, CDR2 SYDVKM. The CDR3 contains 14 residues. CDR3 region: CASSPSPQGYGYTF. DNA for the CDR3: TGTGCCAGCAGTCCTTCTCCACAGGGCTATGGCTACACCTTC.

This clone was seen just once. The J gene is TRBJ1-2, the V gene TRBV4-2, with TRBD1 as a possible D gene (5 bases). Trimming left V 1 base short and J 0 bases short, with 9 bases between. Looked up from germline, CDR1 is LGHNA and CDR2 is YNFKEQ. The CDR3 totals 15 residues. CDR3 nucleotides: TGTGCCAGCAGCCAAGTACGGGGGGCTAACTATGGCTACACCTTC. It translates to CASSQVRGANYGYTF.

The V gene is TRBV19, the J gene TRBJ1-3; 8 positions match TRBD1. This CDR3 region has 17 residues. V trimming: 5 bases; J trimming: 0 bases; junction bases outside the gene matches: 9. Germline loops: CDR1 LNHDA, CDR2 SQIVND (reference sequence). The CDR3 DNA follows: TGTGCCAGTAGTCACCCAGGACAGGGAACCTCTGGAAACACCATATATTTT. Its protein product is CASSHPGQGTSGNTIYF. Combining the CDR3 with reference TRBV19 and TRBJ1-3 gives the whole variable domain DGGITQSPKYLFRKEGQNVTLSCEQNLNHDAMYWYRQDPGQGLRLIYYSQIVNDFQKGDIAEGYSVSREKKESFPLTVTSAQKNPTAFYLCASSHPGQGTSGNTIYFGEGSWLTVV.

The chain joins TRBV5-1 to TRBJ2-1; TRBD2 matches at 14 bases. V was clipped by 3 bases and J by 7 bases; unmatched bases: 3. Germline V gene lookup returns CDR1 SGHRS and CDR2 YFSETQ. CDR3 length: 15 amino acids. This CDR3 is CASSYRTSGGNEQFF. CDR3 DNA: TGCGCCAGCAGCTACCGGACTAGCGGGGGGAATGAGCAGTTCTTC.

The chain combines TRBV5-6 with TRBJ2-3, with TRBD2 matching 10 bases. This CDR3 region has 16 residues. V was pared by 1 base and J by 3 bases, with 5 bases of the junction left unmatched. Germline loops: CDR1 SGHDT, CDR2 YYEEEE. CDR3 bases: TGTGCCAGCAGCTTGCCGCTAGCGGGGGCTACAGATACGCAGTATTTT. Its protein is CASSLPLAGATDTQYF.

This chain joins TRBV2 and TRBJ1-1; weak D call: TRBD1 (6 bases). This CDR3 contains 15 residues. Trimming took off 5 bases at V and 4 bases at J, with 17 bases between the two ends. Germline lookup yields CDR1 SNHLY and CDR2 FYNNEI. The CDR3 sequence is CASSQTETGTTEAFF. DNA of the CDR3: TGTGCCAGCAGTCAGACCGAGACAGGCACCACTGAAGCTTTCTTT.

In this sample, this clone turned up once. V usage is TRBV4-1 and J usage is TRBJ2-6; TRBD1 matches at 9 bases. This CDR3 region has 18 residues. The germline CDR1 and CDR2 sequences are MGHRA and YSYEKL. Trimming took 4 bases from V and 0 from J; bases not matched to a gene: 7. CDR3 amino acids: CASSPDGTGNSGANVLTF. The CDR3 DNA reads TGCGCCAGCAGCCCCGACGGGACAGGGAACTCTGGGGCCAACGTCCTGACTTTC.

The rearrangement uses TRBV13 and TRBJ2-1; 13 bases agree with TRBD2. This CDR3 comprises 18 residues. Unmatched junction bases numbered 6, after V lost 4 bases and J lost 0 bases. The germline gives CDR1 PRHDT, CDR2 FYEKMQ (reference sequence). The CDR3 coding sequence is TGTGCCAGCAGCTCAAGACTAGCGGGGGGATCCTCCTACAATGAGCAGTTCTTC. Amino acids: CASSSRLAGGSSYNEQFF.

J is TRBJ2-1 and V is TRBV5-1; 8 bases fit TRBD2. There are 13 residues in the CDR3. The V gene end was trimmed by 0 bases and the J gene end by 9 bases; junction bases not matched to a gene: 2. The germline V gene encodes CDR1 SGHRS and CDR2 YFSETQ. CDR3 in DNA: TGCGCCAGCAGCTTGGGTGCGGGAGGTGAGCAGTTCTTC. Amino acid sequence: CASSLGAGGEQFF.

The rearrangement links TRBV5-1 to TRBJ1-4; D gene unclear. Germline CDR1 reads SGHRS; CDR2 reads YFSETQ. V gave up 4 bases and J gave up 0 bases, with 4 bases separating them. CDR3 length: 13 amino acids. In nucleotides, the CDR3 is TGCGCCAGCAGCCCTGCAACTAATGAAAAACTGTTTTTT. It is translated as CASSPATNEKLFF. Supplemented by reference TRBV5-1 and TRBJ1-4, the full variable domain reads KAGVTQTPRYLIKTRGQQVTLSCSPISGHRSVSWYQQTPGQGLQFLFEYFSETQRNKGNFPGRFSGRQFSNSRSEMNVSTLELGDSALYLCASSPATNEKLFFGSGTQLSVL.